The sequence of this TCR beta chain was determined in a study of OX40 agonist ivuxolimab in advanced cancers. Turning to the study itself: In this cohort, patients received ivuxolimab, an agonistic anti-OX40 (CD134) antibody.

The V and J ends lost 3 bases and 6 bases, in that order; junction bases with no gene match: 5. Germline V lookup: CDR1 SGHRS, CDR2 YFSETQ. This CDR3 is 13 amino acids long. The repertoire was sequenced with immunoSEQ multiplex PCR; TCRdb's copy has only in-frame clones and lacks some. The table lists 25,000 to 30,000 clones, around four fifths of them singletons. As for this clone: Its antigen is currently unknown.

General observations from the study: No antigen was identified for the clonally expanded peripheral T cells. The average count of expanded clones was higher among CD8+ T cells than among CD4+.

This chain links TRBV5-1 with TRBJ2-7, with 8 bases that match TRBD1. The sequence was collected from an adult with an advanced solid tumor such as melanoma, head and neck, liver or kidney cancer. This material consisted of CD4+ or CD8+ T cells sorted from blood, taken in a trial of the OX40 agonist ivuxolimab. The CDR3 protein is CASSWTGNGEQYF. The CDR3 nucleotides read TGCGCCAGCAGCTGGACAGGGAACGGCGAGCAGTACTTC. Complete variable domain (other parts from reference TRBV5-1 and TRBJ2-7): KAGVTQTPRYLIKTRGQQVTLSCSPISGHRSVSWYQQTPGQGLQFLFEYFSETQRNKGNFPGRFSGRQFSNSRSEMNVSTLELGDSALYLCASSWTGNGEQYFGPGTRLTVT.